The next 13 T cell receptor beta chains were all read from a single sample in a study of T cell repertoires in cytomegalovirus infection. Their antigen targets remain unknown. TCRdb analysed the reads with MiXCR anew, one entry per CDR3 protein. The sample has fewer than 650,000 distinct CDR3 sequences, under 45% seen once; the top ten hold about 46%. Sequenced here: cultured PBMCs, sampled from culture after CMV antigen stimulation. The receptors were gathered from a human donor in good health (CMV status not recorded). Some clones in this sample may be carry-over from other donors' samples.

This clonotype has a single count. The rearrangement uses TRBV27 and TRBJ1-5; a possible D gene is TRBD1 (6 bases). The V end lost 4 bases, the J end lost 1 base, and 14 bases lay between the germline ends. Germline-derived CDR1 and CDR2 are MNHEY and SMNVEV (reference sequence). CDR3 length: 16 amino acids. The CDR3 sequence: CASSSPRGRSNQPQHF. As DNA, the CDR3 is TGTGCCAGCAGTTCCCCCCGGGGGCGGAGCAATCAGCCCCAGCATTTT.

This rearrangement joins TRBV20-1 to TRBJ2-1; 7 bases agree with TRBD2. Germline V gene data show CDR1 as DFQATT and CDR2 as SNEGSKA (reference sequence). J gave up 9 bases and V 1 base, and 6 bases lay outside the gene matches. The CDR3 loop spans 13 amino acids. This CDR3 is CSARAPTGGEQFF. As DNA, the CDR3 is TGCAGTGCTAGAGCGCCGACGGGGGGTGAGCAGTTCTTC.

The CDR3 sequence: CASSETWEGEQYF. DNA for the CDR3: TGTGCCAGCAGTGAAACTTGGGAAGGCGAGCAGTACTTC. This chain connects TRBV25-1 to TRBJ2-7; the D is unclear. With 2 bases removed from V and 6 bases from J, the gap between germline ends came to 11 bases. The CDR3 contains 13 residues. The germline CDR1 and CDR2 sequences are MGHDK and SYGVNS.

This clonotype was counted only a few times. The chain carries TRBV7-2 and TRBJ2-2; 8 bases are a match to TRBD2. V lost 1 base and J lost 6; bases outside the gene matches: 4. The CDR3 is 15 residues long. The germline gives CDR1 SGHTA, CDR2 FQGNSA. The CDR3 protein is CASSLGLAGSGELFF. In DNA form, the CDR3 reads TGTGCCAGCAGCTTAGGGCTAGCGGGTTCCGGGGAGCTGTTTTTT.

This clonotype was seen a few times. V usage is TRBV7-6 and J usage is TRBJ1-2; D uncertain. Germline CDR1 reads SGHVS; CDR2 reads FNYEAQ. This CDR3 comprises 14 residues. Trimming removed 1 base at V and 1 base at J, with 7 bases between. The CDR3 DNA follows: TGTGCCAGCAGCTTAGGCCTGGGTAACTATGGCTACACCTTC. As protein: CASSLGLGNYGYTF.

This clonotype appeared a few times. V usage is TRBV4-2 and J usage is TRBJ2-3, with a weak D call TRBD2 (5 bases). V was cut by 4 bases and J by 4 bases, with 18 bases left in between. CDR3 size: 16 residues. Germline CDR1 reads LGHNA; CDR2 reads YNFKEQ. CDR3 in amino acids: CASSLLLSGGPDTQYF. In nucleotides, the CDR3 is TGTGCCAGCAGCCTTCTACTTTCGGGCGGGCCAGATACGCAGTATTTT.

This clonotype showed up just a few times. The rearrangement uses TRBV6-1 and TRBJ2-4; unclear D gene. Germline V lookup: CDR1 MNHNS, CDR2 SASEGT. The length of the CDR3 is 15 residues. Between the trimmed V and J ends, which lost 2 bases and 7 bases, there was a span of 15 bases. CDR3 region: CASSEHGFQRNIQYF. As DNA, the CDR3 is TGTGCCAGCAGTGAACATGGATTCCAGAGGAACATTCAGTACTTC.

This clonotype came up a few times. The chain is built from TRBV7-2 and TRBJ1-3; no clear D. CDR1 and CDR2 (germline): SGHTA, FQGNSA. The CDR3 runs to 16 residues. Trimming removed 7 bases at V and 0 bases at J, with 16 bases between. CDR3 sequence reads: CASKRSAGLSGNTIYF. CDR3 in DNA: TGTGCCAGCAAGAGGTCCGCGGGCCTCTCTGGAAACACCATATATTTT.

Only a few counts were recorded for this clonotype. The rearrangement links TRBV20-1 to TRBJ2-7; TRBD2 matches at 10 bases. The CDR3 has 15 residues. Germline lookup yields CDR1 DFQATT and CDR2 SNEGSKA (reference sequence). V lost 1 base to trimming and J lost 2 bases; unmatched junction nucleotides: 5. The CDR3 DNA reads TGCAGTGCTAGAGTGGGTAGCGGGGGGACCTACGAGCAGTACTTC. Translation: CSARVGSGGTYEQYF.

This clonotype came up many times. This rearrangement joins TRBV7-9 to TRBJ2-1, with TRBD2 identical over 8 bases. The CDR3 has 12 residues. The junction had 4 bases not matched to a gene; V was cut back by 4 bases and J by 11 bases. CDR1 and CDR2 (germline): SEHNR, FQNEAQ (reference sequence). CDR3 amino acids: CASSSQRGKQFF. The CDR3 DNA is TGTGCCAGCAGCTCTCAGCGGGGGAAGCAGTTCTTC.

The chain links TRBV6-2 or TRBV6-3 to TRBJ1-5; D is unclear. This CDR3 contains 14 residues. Per the germline V gene, CDR1 is MNHEY and CDR2 is SVGEGT. Between the trimmed V and J ends, which lost 2 bases and 2 bases, there was a span of 7 bases. This chain's CDR3 is CASSYVRGNQPQHF. CDR3 nucleotide sequence: TGTGCCAGCAGTTACGTCCGTGGCAATCAGCCCCAGCATTTT.

The chain has TRBV7-8 and TRBJ1-2; TRBD1 is a possible D gene (5 bases). The CDR3 has 15 amino acids. V lost 1 base, J lost 2 bases, and 11 bases lay in between. Germline V gene sequence: CDR1 SGHVS, CDR2 FQNEAQ. DNA of the CDR3: TGTGCCAGCAGCTTAGTCGGGACCGAAAACTATGGCTACACCTTC. Its protein product is CASSLVGTENYGYTF.

The chain employs TRBV2 and TRBJ2-7; D is possibly TRBD1 or TRBD2 (5 bases each). This CDR3 is 14 amino acids long. Germline CDR1 reads SNHLY; CDR2 reads FYNNEI. V was cut by 7 bases and J by 0 bases, with 13 bases left in between. CDR3 in DNA: TGTGCCAGCACCTTGGGACGGCTCTCCTACGAGCAGTACTTC. Amino acids: CASTLGRLSYEQYF.